This passage covers 12 T cell receptor beta chains from one sample sequenced in a study of blood T cell repertoires in COVID-19. Assay: immunoSEQ multiplex PCR; the TCRdb copy retains only in-frame clones and omits some. The sample lists around 170,000 clones; roughly 88% were seen once. Sample: peripheral blood. The source is a woman aged 55-69 years with acute or convalescent COVID-19.

The chain combines TRBV7-9 with TRBJ2-5; 9 bases agree with TRBD1. Germline values: CDR1 SEHNR, CDR2 FQNEAQ (reference sequence). This CDR3 is 16 amino acids long. The V segment lost 1 base and the J segment 2 bases; nucleotides outside the gene matches: 5. The CDR3 nucleotides are TGTGCCAGCAGCTTAGGACTGACAGGGGGGCAAGAGACCCAGTACTTC. This codes for CASSLGLTGGQETQYF.

This chain connects TRBV27 to TRBJ1-1, with TRBD1 matching over 10 bases. CDR1 is MNHEY and CDR2 is SMNVEV in the germline V gene (reference sequence). V lost 0 bases, J lost 3 bases, and 4 bases stayed unmatched. This CDR3 region has 16 residues. The DNA for the CDR3 is TGTGCCAGCAGTTTATCCCCGACAGGGGGCTACACTGAAGCTTTCTTT. Its translation: CASSLSPTGGYTEAFF.

The chain couples TRBV3-1 (or the pseudogene TRBV3-2) to TRBJ2-5; a possible D gene is TRBD1 (5 bases). Between the trimmed V and J ends, which lost 4 bases and 4 bases, there was a span of 19 bases. Germline lookup yields CDR1 LGHDT and CDR2 YNNKEL (reference sequence). The CDR3 covers 16 residues. The DNA of the CDR3 is TGTGCCAGCAGCCCCTACGCACTCCAGGGAAGAGAGACCCAGTACTTC. Protein product: CASSPYALQGRETQYF.

The chain couples TRBV19 to TRBJ1-2; TRBD1 matches 9 bases. CDR3 length equals 14 residues. From germline, CDR1 is LNHDA and CDR2 SQIVND (reference sequence). Germline trimming cut 6 bases from V and 2 bases from J; bases unmatched to any gene: 4. CDR3 DNA sequence: TGTGCCAGTAGCTCTGGGACAGGGAACTATGGCTACACCTTC. Translated, it gives CASSSGTGNYGYTF.

The genes are TRBV11-2 and TRBJ2-3, with 7 bases lining up with TRBD2. Germline CDR1 is SGHAT and CDR2 is FQNNGV. V lost 2 bases to trimming and J lost 2 bases; unmatched junction nucleotides: 7. The CDR3 has 16 amino acids. The CDR3 reads CASSLRPGGITDTQYF. Here the CDR3 DNA reads TGTGCCAGCAGCTTACGCCCGGGGGGAATCACAGATACGCAGTATTTT. Variable domain in full (rest from reference TRBV11-2 and TRBJ2-3): EAGVAQSPRYKIIEKRQSVAFWCNPISGHATLYWYQQILGQGPKLLIQFQNNGVVDDSQLPKDRFSAERLKGVDSTLKIQPAKLEDSAVYLCASSLRPGGITDTQYFGPGTRLTVL.

The chain is built from TRBV7-9 and TRBJ1-4; 9 positions match TRBD1. Germline-derived CDR1 and CDR2 are SEHNR and FQNEAQ (reference sequence). The CDR3 has 14 amino acids. Trimming at V came to 1 base and at J to 8 bases, leaving 2 bases not matched to a gene. This CDR3 is CASSLGQGGEKLFF. The CDR3 bases are TGTGCCAGCAGCTTAGGACAGGGGGGCGAAAAACTGTTTTTT.

The V call is TRBV6-2 or TRBV6-3, the J call TRBJ2-5; 13 nucleotides line up with TRBD2. V lost 6 bases to trimming and J lost 5 bases; unmatched junction nucleotides: 6. Looked up from germline, CDR1 is MNHEY and CDR2 is SVGEGT. The CDR3 contains 15 residues. The CDR3 nucleotides are TGTGCCAGCAGCCTACTAGCGGGGGGGCCCGAGACCCAGTACTTC. Residues: CASSLLAGGPETQYF.

The chain is built from TRBV4-2 and TRBJ1-3; TRBD1 matches 8 bases. The CDR3 is 15 amino acids. The trim removed 1 base at V and 2 bases at J, leaving 1 base unmatched. Germline values: CDR1 LGHNA, CDR2 YNFKEQ. The CDR3: CASSQVQGAGNTIYF. In nucleotides, the CDR3 is TGTGCCAGCAGCCAAGTACAGGGGGCTGGAAACACCATATATTTT.

This chain uses TRBV24-1 with TRBJ1-4; 7 bases map to TRBD1. After removal of 4 bases from V and 2 bases from J, the junction contained 0 bases not matched to a gene. CDR1 and CDR2 from the germline V gene are KGHDR and SFDVKD. The length of the CDR3 is 14 residues. CDR3 coding DNA: TGTGCCACCAGTGAAGGGGGCACTAATGAAAAACTGTTTTTT. This codes for CATSEGGTNEKLFF.

This rearrangement joins TRBV19 to TRBJ1-2, with a possible D match to TRBD1 (5 bases). Between the trimmed V and J ends, which lost 7 bases and 1 base, there was a span of 10 bases. The CDR3 sequence is 13 residues long. The V gene's germline CDR1 is LNHDA and CDR2 SQIVND (reference sequence). CDR3 in amino acids: CASKAGLNYGYTF. CDR3 DNA: TGTGCCAGTAAAGCGGGGCTTAACTATGGCTACACCTTC. Supplemented by reference TRBV19 and TRBJ1-2, the full variable domain reads DGGITQSPKYLFRKEGQNVTLSCEQNLNHDAMYWYRQDPGQGLRLIYYSQIVNDFQKGDIAEGYSVSREKKESFPLTVTSAQKNPTAFYLCASKAGLNYGYTFGSGTRLTVV.

The rearrangement uses TRBV4-1 and TRBJ1-3; D is ambiguous. The CDR3 covers 15 residues. V lost 1 base and J lost 4, with 11 bases in between. CDR1 and CDR2 (germline): MGHRA, YSYEKL. The CDR3 nucleotides read TGCGCCAGCAGCCAAGGACGGGTTCCGGGAAACACCATATATTTT. Amino acid sequence: CASSQGRVPGNTIYF.

The V and J genes are TRBV6-5 and TRBJ2-5; maybe TRBD1 (6 bases). Germline values: CDR1 MNHEY, CDR2 SVGAGI. This CDR3 spans 14 amino acids. V gave up 3 bases and J gave up 3 bases, with 11 bases separating them. This CDR3 is CASSYSTGKETQYF. CDR3 DNA: TGTGCCAGCAGTTATTCGACAGGCAAAGAGACCCAGTACTTC.